This TCR beta chain was sequenced in a study of beta chain features in type 1 diabetes. Study observations and caveats: Moderate but significant shortening of TCRB CDR3s was recorded in all four CD4+ subsets from Type 1 diabetes patients.

As every portion of the isolated RNA was reverse transcribed, the sequencing read expressed TCRB transcripts. The table came from immunoSEQ multiplex PCR; TCRdb's copy has only in-frame clones and leaves some out. The sample includes some 660,000 clones, roughly an eighth of them seen just once. This CDR3 spans 19 amino acids. Trimming shortened V by 6 bases and J by 2 bases, and 29 bases separated the two germline ends. Germline V gene sequence: CDR1 MDHEN, CDR2 SYDVKM. Details on this clone: Its antigen is unknown.

Sample: naive CD4+ T cells from blood. The gene calls are TRBV28 and TRBJ2-7; D is perhaps TRBD1 or TRBD2 (6 bases each). The source of this sequence is a man younger than 35 with type 1 diabetes. CDR3 residues: CASRDTGLLALWGAYEQYF. As DNA, the CDR3 is TGTGCCAGCAGAGATACAGGGCTACTGGCTTTATGGGGGGCCTACGAGCAGTACTTC.